These 30 T cell receptor beta chains share one sample of origin, sequenced in a study of control samples from healthy donors and cancer patients. TCRdb's copy holds only in-frame clones and misses some; the assay was immunoSEQ multiplex PCR. The table has about 150,000 clones, about 94% seen once; the top ten hold under 2.5%. The specimen was blood. The receptors derive from a man aged 50-59 years in good health.

V is TRBV6-5 and J is TRBJ2-4; 9 bases are a match to TRBD1. Trimming took 4 bases from V and 8 from J; bases not matched to a gene: 3. The CDR3 has 13 residues. Germline V gene lookup returns CDR1 MNHEY and CDR2 SVGAGI. The CDR3 loop is CASSWDREDIQYF. The DNA of the CDR3 is TGTGCCAGCAGTTGGGACAGGGAGGACATTCAGTACTTC.

The chain employs TRBV6-1 and TRBJ2-7, with D uncertain. Germline lookup yields CDR1 MNHNS and CDR2 SASEGT. The length of the CDR3 is 14 residues. The V end lost 1 base, the J end lost 3 bases, and 10 bases lay between the germline ends. For the CDR3, the DNA is TGTGCCAGCAGTGAAGTTGTTAGCTACTACGAGCAGTACTTC. This translates into CASSEVVSYYEQYF.

The rearrangement joins TRBV18 to TRBJ2-5; no clear D. CDR3 length equals 12 residues. Per the germline V gene, CDR1 is KGHSH and CDR2 is LQKENI. The ends were cut back, 6 bases at V and 5 bases at J, with 10 bases in the middle. CDR3 in DNA: TGTGCCAGCTCTTCTGGGGTGGAGACCCAGTACTTC. Amino acid sequence: CASSSGVETQYF. The whole variable domain, remainder taken from reference TRBV18 and TRBJ2-5, is NAGVMQNPRHLVRRRGQEARLRCSPMKGHSHVYWYRQLPEEGLKFMVYLQKENIIDESGMPKERFSAEFPKEGPSILRIQQVVRGDSAAYFCASSSGVETQYFGPGTRLLVL.

The rearrangement links TRBV11-1 to TRBJ2-1, with 9 bases matching TRBD1. The CDR3 runs 15 residues. Germline trimming cut 0 bases from V and 8 bases from J; bases unmatched to any gene: 5. The germline CDR1 and CDR2 sequences are SGHAT and FQDESV (reference sequence). DNA of the CDR3: TGTGCCAGCAGCTTAGCGGGACAGGGTCGGGATGAGCAGTTCTTC. Residues: CASSLAGQGRDEQFF.

V gene TRBV15 combines with J gene TRBJ1-1, with TRBD1 identical over 8 bases. The junction had 10 bases not matched to a gene; V was cut back by 6 bases and J by 4 bases. Germline lookup yields CDR1 LNHNV and CDR2 YYDKDF (reference sequence). The CDR3 is made up of 15 amino acids. The CDR3 reads CATRKDRVTGTEAFF. The CDR3 nucleotides read TGTGCCACCAGAAAGGACAGGGTCACCGGCACTGAAGCTTTCTTT.

The CDR3 nucleotides read TGTGCCACCACTAGCGGGAGGTCAACCGGGGAGCTGTTTTTT. Translation: CATTSGRSTGELFF. This rearrangement joins TRBV6-5 to TRBJ2-2; 12 bases align to TRBD2. This CDR3 contains 14 residues. The ends lost 10 bases at V and 5 bases at J; junction bases unmatched: 5. Germline loops: CDR1 MNHEY, CDR2 SVGAGI.

The chain joins TRBV25-1 to TRBJ2-5; D unresolved. The CDR3 extends over 15 amino acids. The V gene's germline CDR1 is MGHDK and CDR2 SYGVNS. V lost 0 bases and J 0 bases, leaving 8 bases between the germline ends. CDR3 amino acids: CASSEYRGYQETQYF. CDR3 bases: TGTGCCAGCAGTGAATACCGTGGGTACCAAGAGACCCAGTACTTC. Together with reference TRBV25-1 and TRBJ2-5, the CDR3 gives the full variable domain: EADIYQTPRYLVIGTGKKITLECSQTMGHDKMYWYQQDPGMELHLIHYSYGVNSTEKGDLSSESTVSRIRTEHFPLTLESARPSHTSQYLCASSEYRGYQETQYFGPGTRLLVL.

The V call is TRBV5-1, the J call TRBJ2-5, with D possibly being TRBD2 (5 bases). V was clipped by 4 bases and J by 3 bases, with 16 bases between them. The CDR3 spans 15 residues. The germline gives CDR1 SGHRS, CDR2 YFSETQ. In nucleotides, the CDR3 is TGCGCCAGCAGCCCCCTCTTCGAGCGGAAAGAGACCCAGTACTTC. Its translation: CASSPLFERKETQYF.

The chain has TRBV28 and TRBJ1-5, with 8 nucleotides matching TRBD1. The CDR3 totals 17 residues. Trimming cost V 1 base and J 6 bases; bases outside gene matches: 11. Germline loops: CDR1 MDHEN, CDR2 SYDVKM. CDR3 bases: TGTGCCAGCAGTTTATTAGATCTTACAGGGGGGATTCAGCCCCAGCATTTT. Its protein product is CASSLLDLTGGIQPQHF.

The V call is TRBV18, the J call TRBJ2-5; D not resolved. V lost 5 bases and J 2 bases, leaving 3 bases between the germline ends. CDR3 length equals 11 residues. Germline values: CDR1 KGHSH, CDR2 LQKENI. As DNA, the CDR3 is TGTGCCAGCTCAGCTCAAGAGACCCAGTACTTC. Translating gives CASSAQETQYF. The whole variable domain, filled in from reference TRBV18 and TRBJ2-5, reads NAGVMQNPRHLVRRRGQEARLRCSPMKGHSHVYWYRQLPEEGLKFMVYLQKENIIDESGMPKERFSAEFPKEGPSILRIQQVVRGDSAAYFCASSAQETQYFGPGTRLLVL.

The V and J genes are TRBV5-1 and TRBJ2-1; D possibly corresponds to TRBD2 (6 bases). The germline V gene encodes CDR1 SGHRS and CDR2 YFSETQ. This CDR3 is 15 amino acids long. V was pared by 5 bases and J by 1 base, with 13 bases between. The CDR3 is CASSRDSGSYNEQFF. CDR3 nucleotides: TGCGCCAGCAGTCGGGACTCGGGATCCTACAATGAGCAGTTCTTC.

The chain is built from TRBV4-1 and TRBJ2-1; weak D call: TRBD2 (6 bases). This CDR3 region has 17 residues. Germline loops: CDR1 MGHRA, CDR2 YSYEKL. V lost 0 bases and J lost 0, with 12 bases in between. CDR3 DNA sequence: TGCGCCAGCAGCCAAGATGGGGCGGGGAACTCCTACAATGAGCAGTTCTTC. Translating gives CASSQDGAGNSYNEQFF.

This clone was seen more than once but under ten times. The rearrangement uses TRBV27 and TRBJ2-1; 7 bases are shared with TRBD1. The J segment lost 6 bases and the V segment lost 3 bases, leaving 2 bases of the junction unmatched. Germline assignment: CDR1 MNHEY and CDR2 SMNVEV (reference sequence). CDR3 length: 13 amino acids. CDR3 region: CASSFRGRNEQFF. Here the CDR3 DNA reads TGTGCCAGCAGTTTTAGGGGGCGCAATGAGCAGTTCTTC.

This clone has just one count. V and J are TRBV6-7 and TRBJ2-7; 12 bases are a match to TRBD2. TRBV6-7 is recorded as an ORF, its role being uncertain. This CDR3 contains 19 residues. J lost 1 base, V lost 4 bases, and 14 bases had no gene match. The CDR3 nucleotides are TGTGCCAGCAGTTGGTGTCGACTAGCGGGAGATTTTGGGTCCTACGAGCAGTACTTC. It translates to CASSWCRLAGDFGSYEQYF.

The chain has TRBV3-1 (or the pseudogene TRBV3-2) and TRBJ1-3; 12 positions agree with TRBD1. The junction had 9 bases not matched to a gene; V was cut back by 5 bases and J by 7 bases. The CDR3 has 16 residues. The germline gives CDR1 LGHDT, CDR2 YNNKEL (reference sequence). CDR3 protein: CASSSWDRGLGNTIYF. The CDR3 DNA is TGTGCCAGCAGCTCCTGGGACAGGGGGCTAGGTAACACCATATATTTT.

The rearrangement links TRBV5-4 to TRBJ1-4; D is unclear. CDR1 SGHNT and CDR2 YYREEE come from the germline V gene (reference sequence). V was clipped by 0 bases and J by 3 bases, with 6 bases between them. The CDR3 consists of 14 residues. Here the CDR3 reads CASSLERANEKLFF. The DNA for the CDR3 is TGTGCCAGCAGCTTGGAGAGGGCTAATGAAAAACTGTTTTTT.

The chain couples TRBV6-1 to TRBJ1-1, with D uncertain. Germline V lookup: CDR1 MNHNS, CDR2 SASEGT. The CDR3 extends over 15 amino acids. V was shortened by 0 bases and J by 3 bases, with 11 bases between the two germline ends. This CDR3 reads CASSEAKGWYTEAFF. CDR3 in DNA: TGTGCCAGCAGTGAAGCGAAAGGGTGGTACACTGAAGCTTTCTTT.

This chain uses TRBV2 with TRBJ2-3, with 9 bases aligning to TRBD1. The junction had 11 bases not matched to a gene; V was cut back by 4 bases and J by 3 bases. CDR3 size: 17 residues. Germline values: CDR1 SNHLY, CDR2 FYNNEI. CDR3 region: CASSGPLGQGKTDTQYF. As DNA, the CDR3 is TGTGCCAGCAGTGGCCCCCTGGGACAGGGAAAGACAGATACGCAGTATTTT. Using reference TRBV2 and TRBJ2-3 for the parts outside the CDR3, the full variable domain is EPEVTQTPSHQVTQMGQEVILRCVPISNHLYFYWYRQILGQKVEFLVSFYNNEISEKSEIFDDQFSVERPDGSNFTLKIRSTKLEDSAMYFCASSGPLGQGKTDTQYFGPGTRLTVL.

V usage is TRBV6-2 or TRBV6-3 and J usage is TRBJ1-1; perhaps TRBD1 as D (5 bases). Germline CDR1 and CDR2: MNHEY and SVGEGT. The CDR3 spans 14 residues. V was trimmed by 6 bases and J by 1 base, leaving 12 bases between them. CDR3 sequence: CASSKSQGNTEAFF. The CDR3 nucleotides are TGTGCCAGCAGCAAATCGCAGGGGAACACTGAAGCTTTCTTT.

J is TRBJ2-1 and V is TRBV10-1, with no clear D. The CDR3 has 11 amino acids. CDR1 is WNHNN and CDR2 is SYGVQD in the germline V gene (reference sequence). V lost 2 bases and J lost 9, with 5 bases in between. This CDR3 is CASSELGEQFF. The CDR3 DNA follows: TGCGCCAGCAGTGAGCTTGGTGAGCAGTTCTTC.

This chain connects TRBV5-6 to TRBJ1-4, with D possibly TRBD1 on 5 matching bases. V lost 3 bases and J 10 bases, leaving 13 bases between the germline ends. The CDR3 length is 13 residues. CDR1 SGHDT and CDR2 YYEEEE come from the germline V gene. The CDR3 DNA reads TGTGCCAGCAGCTCCGCCCGGGGGGGAAAACTGTTTTTT. This encodes CASSSARGGKLFF.

The genes are TRBV5-4 and TRBJ2-7, with 9 bases lining up with TRBD1. Germline V CDR1 and CDR2: SGHNT, YYREEE (reference sequence). The CDR3 has 16 residues. V dropped 0 bases and J dropped 5; count of bases not matched to a gene: 9. The CDR3 spells CASSLARRTGENEQYF. CDR3 nucleotide sequence: TGTGCCAGCAGCTTGGCCCGGCGGACAGGGGAGAACGAGCAGTACTTC.

V is TRBV6-6 and J is TRBJ2-7, with D tentatively TRBD2 (5 bases). The length of the CDR3 is 12 residues. The germline V and J ends were trimmed by 2 bases and 5 bases, with 7 bases remaining between them. Germline V gene data show CDR1 as MNHNY and CDR2 as SVGAGI (reference sequence). The CDR3 loop is CASSYRRDEQYF. The CDR3 coding sequence is TGTGCCAGCAGTTACAGGCGGGACGAGCAGTACTTC.

This chain uses TRBV5-1 with TRBJ2-2, with D possibly TRBD2 on 6 matching bases. The V and J ends lost 0 bases and 4 bases respectively, with 13 bases between them. Germline loops: CDR1 SGHRS, CDR2 YFSETQ. The CDR3 runs 16 residues. CDR3 protein: CASSLVEGLATGELFF. Written as DNA, the CDR3 is TGCGCCAGCAGCTTGGTGGAGGGGCTCGCCACCGGGGAGCTGTTTTTT.

On this clone: The identical CDR3 is also encoded by other nucleotide sequences in the sample. V and J are TRBV5-1 and TRBJ2-7; no clear D. There are 13 residues in the CDR3. V was shortened by 2 bases and J by 3 bases, with 9 bases between the two germline ends. Germline CDR1 and CDR2: SGHRS and YFSETQ. This CDR3 is CASSFTAHYEQYF. The CDR3 DNA reads as TGCGCCAGCAGCTTCACCGCCCACTACGAGCAGTACTTC.

Remarks on this clone: At one boundary the junction diverges from the germline segment, which might be a read error. The chain recombines TRBV24-1 with TRBJ2-3; D gene unclear. The CDR3 totals 13 residues. Per the germline V gene, CDR1 is KGHDR and CDR2 is SFDVKD. The CDR3 is CGTQDSSTDTQYF. CDR3 nucleotide sequence: TGTGGCACCCAGGATTCTAGCACAGATACGCAGTATTTT.

The chain is built from TRBV2 and TRBJ2-7; D may match TRBD1 or TRBD2 (5 bases each). CDR3 length: 12 amino acids. CDR1 and CDR2 from the germline V gene are SNHLY and FYNNEI. Trimming shortened V by 11 bases and J by 5 bases, and 16 bases separated the two germline ends. Here the CDR3 DNA reads TGTGCCGGCACCGGGACGCTCAACGAGCAGTACTTC. This gives the protein CAGTGTLNEQYF.

J is TRBJ2-7 and V is TRBV29-1, with 9 bases aligning to TRBD1. V lost 5 bases to trimming and J lost 3 bases; unmatched junction nucleotides: 8. Germline lookup yields CDR1 SQVTM and CDR2 ANQGSEA. The CDR3 totals 14 residues. The chain's CDR3 is CSVLKWTGDYEQYF. CDR3 nucleotides: TGCAGCGTTTTAAAATGGACAGGGGACTACGAGCAGTACTTC.

The chain couples TRBV6-4 to TRBJ2-1; TRBD2 aligns across 10 bases. V was clipped by 6 bases and J by 2 bases; unmatched bases: 4. The V gene's germline CDR1 is MRHNA and CDR2 SNTAGT. The CDR3 has 15 amino acids. The chain's CDR3 is CASSPTSGTYNEQFF. The CDR3 DNA sequence: TGTGCCAGCAGCCCCACTAGCGGGACCTACAATGAGCAGTTCTTC.

The V gene is TRBV30, the J gene TRBJ1-5; TRBD1 agrees at 7 bases. The CDR3 contains 15 residues. Looked up from germline, CDR1 is GTSNPN and CDR2 is SVGIG (reference sequence). The junction had 8 bases not matched to a gene; V was cut back by 0 bases and J by 6 bases. Written as DNA, the CDR3 is TGTGCCTGGAGTGTTTACCAGGGGGGTGGTCAGCCCCAGCATTTT. Protein product: CAWSVYQGGGQPQHF.